The clone carrying this T cell receptor (beta chain) has only one observation. This CDR3 contains 15 residues. V lost 3 bases and J lost 7; bases outside the gene matches: 7. Germline-derived CDR1 and CDR2 are SGHDN and FVKESK. The data were taken from a study of cytomegalovirus exposure and HLA in healthy donors. Clones were read by immunoSEQ multiplex PCR, and TCRdb kept only the in-frame ones, dropping some. Of tens of thousands of clones in the sample, 97% were seen once. The V gene is TRBV14, the J gene TRBJ2-7; TRBD1 agrees at 12 bases. The source material was PBMCs. The clonotype originates from a woman under 30 in good health and CMV-seropositive. CDR3 amino acids: CASSHRDRGRVEQYF. CDR3 coding DNA: TGTGCCAGCAGCCACCGGGACAGGGGGCGAGTGGAGCAGTACTTC.